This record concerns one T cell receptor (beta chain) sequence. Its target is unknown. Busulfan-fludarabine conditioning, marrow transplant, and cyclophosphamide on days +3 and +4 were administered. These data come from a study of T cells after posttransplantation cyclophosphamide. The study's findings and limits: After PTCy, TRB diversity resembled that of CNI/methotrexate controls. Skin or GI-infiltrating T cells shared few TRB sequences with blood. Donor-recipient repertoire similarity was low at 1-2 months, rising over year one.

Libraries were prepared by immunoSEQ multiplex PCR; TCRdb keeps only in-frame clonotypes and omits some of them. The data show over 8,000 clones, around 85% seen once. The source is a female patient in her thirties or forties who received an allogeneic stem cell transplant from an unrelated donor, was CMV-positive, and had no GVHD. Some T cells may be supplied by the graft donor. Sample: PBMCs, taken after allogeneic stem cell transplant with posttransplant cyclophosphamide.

CDR3 bases: TGTGCCAGCAGCTTAGGGGGCAGAGACTACGAGCAGTACTTC. Protein: CASSLGGRDYEQYF. The chain uses TRBV13 and TRBJ2-7; D remains unclear. Germline CDR1 reads PRHDT; CDR2 reads FYEKMQ (reference sequence). The CDR3 runs 14 residues. V gave up 0 bases and J gave up 3 bases, with 9 bases separating them.